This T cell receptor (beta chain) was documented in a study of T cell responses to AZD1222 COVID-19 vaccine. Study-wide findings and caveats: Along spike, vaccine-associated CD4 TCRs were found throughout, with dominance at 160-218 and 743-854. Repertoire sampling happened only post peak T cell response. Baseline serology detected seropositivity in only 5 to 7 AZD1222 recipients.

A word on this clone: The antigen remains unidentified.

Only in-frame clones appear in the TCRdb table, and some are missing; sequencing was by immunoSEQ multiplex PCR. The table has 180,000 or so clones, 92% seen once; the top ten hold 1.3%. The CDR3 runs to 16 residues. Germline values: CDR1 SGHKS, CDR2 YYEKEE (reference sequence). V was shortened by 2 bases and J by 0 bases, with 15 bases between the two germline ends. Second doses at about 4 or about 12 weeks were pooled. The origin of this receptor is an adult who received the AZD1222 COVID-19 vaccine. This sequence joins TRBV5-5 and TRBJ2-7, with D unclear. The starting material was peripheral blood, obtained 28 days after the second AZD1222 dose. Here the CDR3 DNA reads TGTGCCAGCAGCTTTTATGAGAGGCAAGCCTCCTACGAGCAGTACTTC. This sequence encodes CASSFYERQASYEQYF.